Listed here are 13 T cell receptor beta chains from one sample, sequenced in a study of response to subunit inactivated influenza vaccine. TCRdb passed the RT-PCR reads through MiXCR, listing each CDR3 protein once. The sample records roughly 570,000 distinct CDR3 sequences, 12% to 15% being singletons. Sequencing was performed on PBMCs from blood, taken 12 days after vaccination. The receptors were gathered from a man over 45 who received an inactivated influenza vaccine.

The table lists this clonotype with many counts. The chain uses TRBV7-8 and TRBJ2-7; TRBD2 agrees at 8 bases. Germline values: CDR1 SGHVS, CDR2 FQNEAQ. Trimming at V came to 9 bases and at J to 5 bases, leaving 9 bases not matched to a gene. This CDR3 has 13 residues. The CDR3 sequence is CASIAGFNNEQYF. The CDR3 DNA reads as TGTGCCAGTATAGCGGGATTCAACAACGAGCAGTACTTC.

The rearrangement links TRBV12-3 or TRBV12-4 to TRBJ1-1, with 8 positions matching TRBD1. The ends lost 4 bases at V and 7 bases at J; junction bases unmatched: 5. The CDR3 length is 13 residues. CDR3 sequence (DNA): TGTGCCAGCAGTTCCGACAGGGGACATGAAGCTTTCTTT. This translates into CASSSDRGHEAFF.

This clonotype appeared once. This may be a read error: a much more frequent sequence differs by one nucleotide. The rearrangement links TRBV12-3 or TRBV12-4 to TRBJ1-5; 10 nucleotides match TRBD1. TRBJ2-3 matches the DNA end more closely, so the J call is doubtful. This CDR3 has 15 amino acids. The CDR3 coding sequence is TGTGCCAGCAGCCTCGGACAGGGGGGCAATCAGCCCCAGTATTTT. This encodes CASSLGQGGNQPQYF.

The table lists this clonotype with a few counts. The rearrangement uses TRBV28 and TRBJ2-3; D gene ambiguous. The CDR3 covers 16 residues. V lost 2 bases, J lost 2 bases, and 14 bases lay in between. Germline CDR1 MDHEN, CDR2 SYDVKM. The CDR3 sequence is CASSLVHSQSTDTQYF. CDR3 nucleotide sequence: TGTGCCAGCAGTTTAGTGCACAGCCAATCCACAGATACGCAGTATTTT.

This clonotype has a handful of counts. The chain recombines TRBV9 with TRBJ1-1; TRBD1 agrees at 7 bases. Trimming at V came to 3 bases and at J to 4 bases, leaving 9 bases not matched to a gene. The CDR3 is 15 amino acids. Looked up from germline, CDR1 is SGDLS and CDR2 is YYNGEE. CDR3 sequence: CASSADPRGTTEAFF. The CDR3 nucleotides are TGTGCCAGCAGCGCCGATCCCAGGGGGACCACTGAAGCTTTCTTT.

CDR3 in DNA: TGTGCCAGCAGTGAAAGGGTTATCAATGAGCAGTTCTTC. Translation gives CASSERVINEQFF. The J gene is TRBJ2-1, the V gene TRBV6-1; D is uncertain. CDR3 length equals 13 residues. In germline, CDR1 is MNHNS, CDR2 SASEGT. V was trimmed by 2 bases and J by 6 bases, leaving 8 bases between them.

The chain recombines TRBV20-1 with TRBJ2-1; 7 bases are a match to TRBD2. Germline loops: CDR1 DFQATT, CDR2 SNEGSKA (reference sequence). J lost 4 bases, V lost 5 bases, and 11 bases had no gene match. The CDR3 is made up of 15 amino acids. CDR3 sequence reads: CSAHRATGLYNEQFF. CDR3 DNA: TGCAGTGCTCATCGTGCGACGGGACTATACAATGAGCAGTTCTTC.

The chain joins TRBV4-2 to TRBJ2-5, with 7 bases matching TRBD1. The CDR3 is made up of 15 amino acids. The germline V gene encodes CDR1 LGHNA and CDR2 YNFKEQ. The V segment lost 0 bases and the J segment 3 bases; nucleotides outside the gene matches: 4. The CDR3 here is CASSQETGYKETQYF. CDR3 DNA: TGTGCCAGCAGCCAAGAGACAGGGTATAAAGAGACCCAGTACTTC.

CDR3 coding DNA: TGCGCCAGCAGCTTGGGGCAGAGATACAATGAGCAGTTCTTC. Encoded protein: CASSLGQRYNEQFF. The genes are TRBV5-1 and TRBJ2-1; no reliable D call. V dropped 0 bases and J dropped 4 bases, with 8 bases sitting between them. CDR3 length equals 14 residues. Germline CDR1 SGHRS, CDR2 YFSETQ.

This chain uses TRBV4-2 with TRBJ2-1; 11 nucleotides line up with TRBD2. This CDR3 comprises 16 residues. The germline V gene encodes CDR1 LGHNA and CDR2 YNFKEQ. The ends lost 4 bases at V and 7 bases at J; junction bases unmatched: 9. The CDR3 coding sequence is TGTGCCAGCAGCCTGGGGGTAGCGGGGGGGAGGAATGAGCAGTTCTTC. This codes for CASSLGVAGGRNEQFF.

CDR3 nucleotide sequence: TGCAGTGCTTTTACAGGGGGCCTCAATCAGCCCCAGCATTTT. Translating gives CSAFTGGLNQPQHF. The chain joins TRBV20-1 to TRBJ1-5; 9 bases agree with TRBD1. Losses at the gene ends were 5 bases for V and 3 bases for J; bases not matched to a gene: 5. This CDR3 spans 14 amino acids. Germline lookup yields CDR1 DFQATT and CDR2 SNEGSKA (reference sequence).

This clonotype was detected a few times. The J gene is TRBJ2-2, the V gene TRBV6-2 or TRBV6-3; TRBD2 might be the D (6 bases). Germline values: CDR1 MNHEY, CDR2 SVGEGT. This CDR3 region has 14 residues. V shed 5 bases and J shed 4 bases, with 11 bases lying between them. DNA of the CDR3: TGTGCCAGCAGTCACCAGGGAGGCACCGGGGAGCTGTTTTTT. Encoded protein: CASSHQGGTGELFF.

This clonotype was observed a handful of times. V gene TRBV12-3 or TRBV12-4 combines with J gene TRBJ1-2; no reliable D call. This CDR3 has 13 amino acids. V lost 3 bases and J 4 bases, leaving 9 bases between the germline ends. In nucleotides, the CDR3 is TGTGCCAGCAGTTTCGGAAGAAGCTATGGCTACACCTTC. Its translation: CASSFGRSYGYTF.